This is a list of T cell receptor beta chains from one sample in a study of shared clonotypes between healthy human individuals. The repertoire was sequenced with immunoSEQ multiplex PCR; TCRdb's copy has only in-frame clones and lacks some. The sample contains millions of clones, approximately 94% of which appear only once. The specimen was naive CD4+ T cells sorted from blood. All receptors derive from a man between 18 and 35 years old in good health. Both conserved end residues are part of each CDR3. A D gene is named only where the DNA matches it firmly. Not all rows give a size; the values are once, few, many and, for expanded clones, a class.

CASSLGICGNQETQYF,TGTGCCAGCAGCTTAGGAATTTGTGGGAATCAAGAGACCCAGTACTTC,TRBV7-3,NA,NA,TRBJ2-5
CASSLQGTASTDTQYF,TGTGCCAGCAGCCTACAAGGGACGGCTAGCACAGATACGCAGTATTTT,TRBV2,NA,NA,TRBJ2-3
CASSPRRGLYGYTF,TGTGCCAGCAGCCCTCGCCGGGGCCTCTATGGCTACACCTTC,TRBV7-9,few,NA,TRBJ1-2
CASSPEPGFQGSPLHF,TGTGCCAGCAGCCCTGAGCCTGGATTCCAGGGGTCACCCCTCCACTTT,TRBV7-9,NA,NA,TRBJ1-6
CASSTRRAQAGGPLHF,TGTGCCAGCAGCACAAGACGGGCGCAGGCTGGTGGACCCCTCCACTTT,TRBV7-2,few,NA,TRBJ1-6
CAWRALGGTFNEQFF,TGTGCCTGGAGGGCTTTGGGCGGGACCTTCAATGAGCAGTTCTTC,TRBV30,once,NA,TRBJ2-1
CASSQETGHTEAFF,TGTGCCAGCAGCCAGGAGACAGGCCACACTGAAGCTTTCTTT,TRBV5-4,NA,NA,TRBJ1-1
CASSLAKGTGELFF,TGTGCCAGCAGCTTAGCGAAGGGGACCGGGGAGCTGTTTTTT,TRBV9,NA,NA,TRBJ2-2
CATLPGGLRSPLHF,TGTGCCACCTTACCCGGCGGGTTGAGGTCACCCCTCCACTTT,TRBV15,once,NA,TRBJ1-6
CASTPKGGRAVDTQYF,TGTGCCAGTACCCCAAAGGGCGGGAGGGCCGTAGATACGCAGTATTTT,TRBV19,NA,TRBD2,TRBJ2-3
CASSQDFSSGANVLTF,TGCGCCAGCAGCCAAGATTTTAGCTCTGGGGCCAACGTCCTGACTTTC,TRBV4-1,NA,NA,TRBJ2-6
CAISEPVGQGAPDTQYF,TGTGCCATCAGTGAGCCAGTTGGACAGGGGGCTCCGGATACGCAGTATTTT,TRBV10-3,NA,TRBD1,TRBJ2-3
CASSYSTGFYGYTF,TGTGCCAGCAGCTACTCGACAGGGTTCTATGGCTACACCTTC,TRBV5-8,NA,TRBD1,TRBJ1-2
CASSVSTGGNTIYF,TGTGCCAGCAGCGTATCGACAGGGGGAAACACCATATATTTT,TRBV9,NA,TRBD1,TRBJ1-3
CAITDSYNEQFF,TGTGCCATCACGGACAGTTACAATGAGCAGTTCTTC,TRBV10-3,once,NA,TRBJ2-1
CASSPGVAGTGELFF,TGTGCCAGCAGCCCCGGGGTAGCCGGAACCGGGGAGCTGTTTTTT,TRBV9,NA,NA,TRBJ2-2
CASSQGANLGQYF,TGTGCCAGCAGCCAGGGGGCCAACCTCGGGCAGTACTTC,TRBV5-6,NA,TRBD1,TRBJ2-7
CASSLDGLADEQFF,TGTGCCAGCAGCTTAGATGGACTAGCCGATGAGCAGTTCTTC,TRBV11-3,NA,TRBD2,TRBJ2-1
CASSQTGAGASEQYF,TGTGCCAGCTCCCAAACCGGGGCGGGGGCTAGCGAGCAGTACTTC,TRBV18,NA,NA,TRBJ2-7
CSAPKGYEQYF,TGCAGTGCCCCAAAGGGTTACGAGCAGTACTTC,TRBV20-1,NA,NA,TRBJ2-7
CASSYSGTNSPLHF,TGTGCCAGCAGTTACTCCGGGACCAATTCACCCCTCCACTTT,TRBV6-6,NA,NA,TRBJ1-6
CASSRTSGRATGELFF,TGTGCCAGCAGTCGAACCAGCGGGAGGGCTACTGGGGAGCTGTTTTTT,TRBV7-8,NA,TRBD2,TRBJ2-2
CASSPPGGNEQYF,TGCGCCAGCAGCCCCCCGGGAGGTAACGAGCAGTACTTC,TRBV4-1,NA,TRBD2,TRBJ2-7
CASTPTSGGGGELFF,TGTGCCAGCACCCCCACTAGCGGGGGCGGCGGGGAGCTGTTTTTT,TRBV6-1,NA,TRBD2,TRBJ2-2